The subject of this entry is one TCR beta chain. Trimming at V came to 5 bases and at J to 2 bases, leaving 8 bases not matched to a gene. The CDR3 runs to 16 residues. The germline CDR1 and CDR2 sequences are MDHEN and SYDVKM. The sample originates from a study of blood T cell repertoires in COVID-19. Turning to the study itself: From T cells, B-cell-depleted T cells, or PBMCs came the material, which was cDNA or gDNA.

TCRdb's table, derived via immunoSEQ multiplex PCR, lists solely in-frame clones and lacks some. The table lists 250,000 to 300,000 clones, approximately 83% of them singletons. The origin of this receptor is a woman aged 45 to 65 who had recovered from COVID-19. Sequenced input: PBMCs or T cells enriched from blood (not recorded which). This chain joins TRBV28 and TRBJ2-1, with 8 bases lining up with TRBD1. The CDR3 loop is CASSLSRTGTYNEQFF. The CDR3 region has the DNA TGTGCCAGCAGTCTGAGCCGGACAGGGACCTACAATGAGCAGTTCTTC.